These 27 T cell receptor beta chains came from one sample sequenced in a study of blood T cell repertoires in COVID-19. Method: immunoSEQ multiplex PCR; TCRdb's copy keeps in-frame clones and lacks some. The sample records 100,000 to 120,000 clones, roughly 76% being singletons. Sequencing input: peripheral blood. The receptors here all came from a woman in her 70s with acute or convalescent COVID-19.

The rearrangement links TRBV6-5 to TRBJ1-5; 9 bases align to TRBD1. Trimming removed 5 bases from V and 6 bases from J; junction bases left unmatched: 5. Germline V lookup: CDR1 MNHEY, CDR2 SVGAGI. The CDR3 length is 14 residues. The CDR3 region has the DNA TGTGCCAGCAGTAGGGGACAGGGTCGTCAGCCCCAGCATTTT. Translated: CASSRGQGRQPQHF.

The CDR3 sequence: CAWSPLRGFGNTEAFF. Written as DNA, the CDR3 is TGTGCCTGGAGTCCCCTAAGGGGATTTGGGAACACTGAAGCTTTCTTT. The chain uses TRBV30 and TRBJ1-1; perhaps TRBD1 as D (5 bases). Germline V gene lookup returns CDR1 GTSNPN and CDR2 SVGIG (reference sequence). The CDR3 totals 16 residues. Trimming pared 2 bases from V and 1 base from J, leaving 17 bases between.

The rearrangement joins TRBV30 to TRBJ1-4; 9 nucleotides agree with TRBD1. After removal of 2 bases from V and 4 bases from J, the junction contained 8 bases not matched to a gene. This CDR3 comprises 16 residues. Germline lookup yields CDR1 GTSNPN and CDR2 SVGIG (reference sequence). This chain's CDR3 is CAWSRGQGAFNEKLFF. CDR3 bases: TGTGCCTGGAGTAGGGGACAGGGAGCCTTTAATGAAAAACTGTTTTTT.

V and J are TRBV19 and TRBJ2-4, with D perhaps matching TRBD2 (7 bases). The CDR3 totals 16 residues. Germline CDR1 is LNHDA and CDR2 is SQIVND (reference sequence). V was clipped by 3 bases and J by 0 bases, with 12 bases between them. This chain's CDR3 is CASSMGRGLAKNIQYF. CDR3 bases: TGTGCCAGTAGTATGGGGCGGGGGCTAGCCAAAAACATTCAGTACTTC.

In its sample, this clone was seen a few times. This sequence joins TRBV5-1 and TRBJ2-1; TRBD2 matches 8 bases. With V trimmed by 3 bases and J by 4 bases, 9 bases remained unmatched. The V gene's germline CDR1 is SGHRS and CDR2 YFSETQ. CDR3 length: 16 amino acids. CDR3 coding DNA: TGCGCCAGCAGCTCCGCGGGAACTAGCGGTTACAATGAGCAGTTCTTC. Translating gives CASSSAGTSGYNEQFF. Based on the CDR3 plus reference TRBV5-1 and TRBJ2-1, the full variable domain is KAGVTQTPRYLIKTRGQQVTLSCSPISGHRSVSWYQQTPGQGLQFLFEYFSETQRNKGNFPGRFSGRQFSNSRSEMNVSTLELGDSALYLCASSSAGTSGYNEQFFGPGTRLTVL.

There are a few counts of this clone. This chain links TRBV27 with TRBJ2-7; 9 nucleotides match TRBD1. Losses at the gene ends were 6 bases for V and 4 bases for J; bases not matched to a gene: 4. The CDR3 spans 13 residues. Germline V gene data show CDR1 as MNHEY and CDR2 as SMNVEV (reference sequence). The CDR3 spells CASSSGTGYEQYF. CDR3 nucleotide sequence: TGTGCCAGCAGCTCCGGGACAGGGTACGAGCAGTACTTC.

V usage is TRBV5-4 and J usage is TRBJ1-2; D not resolved. Deletions cut 0 bases from V and 5 bases from J, with 8 bases between. Germline CDR1 SGHNT, CDR2 YYREEE (reference sequence). The CDR3 sequence is 13 residues long. The CDR3 DNA follows: TGTGCCAGCAGCTTGGTACCGACTTATGGCTACACCTTC. This sequence encodes CASSLVPTYGYTF.

The chain couples TRBV24-1 to TRBJ2-7; the match to TRBD1 covers 7 bases. The CDR3 totals 16 residues. Germline CDR1 reads KGHDR; CDR2 reads SFDVKD. The junction had 6 bases not matched to a gene; V was cut back by 2 bases and J by 0 bases. The CDR3 DNA reads as TGTGCCACCAGTGATTCGGTGGGGGACAGCTCCTACGAGCAGTACTTC. Protein product: CATSDSVGDSSYEQYF.

The CDR3 is CASRTGAPNTEAFF. The CDR3 DNA is TGTGCCAGCCGGACAGGGGCTCCGAACACTGAAGCTTTCTTT. The chain employs TRBV6-5 and TRBJ1-1, with 9 nucleotides matching TRBD1. CDR3 length equals 14 residues. Germline CDR1 is MNHEY and CDR2 is SVGAGI. V lost 8 bases, J lost 1 base, and 5 bases stayed unmatched.

This clone has only a few counts. The rearrangement joins TRBV6-2 or TRBV6-3 to TRBJ2-7, with D possibly matching TRBD2 (6 bases). The V gene lost 4 bases and the J gene lost 0 bases, with 10 bases spanning the gap. CDR3 length: 14 amino acids. CDR1 is MNHEY and CDR2 is SVGEGT in the germline V gene. The CDR3 sequence: CASSFHGGSYEQYF. The CDR3 coding sequence is TGTGCCAGCAGTTTCCACGGGGGCTCCTACGAGCAGTACTTC.

The rearrangement joins TRBV7-2 to TRBJ2-2; the match to TRBD2 covers 14 bases. Losses at the gene ends were 7 bases for V and 5 bases for J; bases not matched to a gene: 9. Germline loops: CDR1 SGHTA, CDR2 FQGNSA. The CDR3 length is 17 residues. DNA for the CDR3: TGTGCCAGCACCCAACCAGGACTAGCGGGGGGTACCGGGGAGCTGTTTTTT. It yields the protein CASTQPGLAGGTGELFF.

This clone was observed once. The chain joins TRBV19 to TRBJ1-5; TRBD1 agrees at 9 bases. Germline V gene lookup returns CDR1 LNHDA and CDR2 SQIVND (reference sequence). This CDR3 region has 16 residues. J gave up 4 bases and V 5 bases, and 9 bases lay outside the gene matches. CDR3 protein: CASSVQGAGTNQPQHF. For the CDR3, the DNA is TGTGCCAGTAGTGTACAGGGGGCCGGCACTAATCAGCCCCAGCATTTT.

The rearrangement joins TRBV4-1 to TRBJ2-1; 11 positions agree with TRBD2. V shed 1 base, J shed 9 bases, and the junction held 5 bases outside the gene matches. The CDR3 is 15 amino acids. CDR1 is MGHRA and CDR2 is YSYEKL in the germline V gene. The CDR3 DNA sequence: TGCGCCAGCAGCCAAGGACTAGCGGGATCAGGTGAGCAGTTCTTC. This encodes CASSQGLAGSGEQFF.

The chain uses TRBV25-1 and TRBJ1-4; D remains ambiguous. The CDR3 totals 14 residues. The germline gives CDR1 MGHDK, CDR2 SYGVNS. Trimming removed 8 bases at V and 3 bases at J, with 13 bases between. The CDR3 sequence is CASGALGANEKLFF. In DNA, the CDR3 is TGTGCCAGCGGAGCCCTCGGGGCTAATGAAAAACTGTTTTTT.

The genes are TRBV3-1 (or the pseudogene TRBV3-2) and TRBJ2-1; 7 nucleotides align to TRBD1. After removal of 9 bases from V and 4 bases from J, the junction contained 9 bases not matched to a gene. Germline loops: CDR1 LGHDT, CDR2 YNNKEL (reference sequence). The CDR3 spans 14 residues. The CDR3 DNA sequence: TGTGCCAGGGACCGGGACAGCAAATACAATGAGCAGTTCTTC. It yields the protein CARDRDSKYNEQFF.

J is TRBJ2-7 and V is TRBV12-3 or TRBV12-4, with a possible D match to TRBD2 (5 bases). V lost 4 bases, J lost 6 bases, and 10 bases lay in between. CDR3 length equals 12 residues. In DNA form, the CDR3 reads TGTGCCAGCAGTTCCGGAGAGGGCGAGCAGTACTTC. Translating it yields CASSSGEGEQYF.

The genes are TRBV5-1 and TRBJ1-6, with D unresolved. CDR3 length: 17 amino acids. CDR1 and CDR2 from the germline V gene are SGHRS and YFSETQ. Trimming cost V 0 bases and J 0 bases, with 10 bases left between them. Here the CDR3 reads CASSLAVGSSYNSPLHF. CDR3 nucleotide sequence: TGCGCCAGCAGCTTGGCCGTCGGGAGCTCCTATAATTCACCCCTCCACTTT.

The rearrangement joins TRBV5-4 to TRBJ2-1, with D possibly TRBD2 on 6 matching bases. Germline V gene sequence: CDR1 SGHNT, CDR2 YYREEE (reference sequence). V shed 2 bases and J shed 10 bases, with 19 bases lying between them. The CDR3 totals 15 residues. The chain's CDR3 is CASSFGDSDLWEQFF. DNA of the CDR3: TGTGCCAGCAGCTTTGGGGACTCGGACCTCTGGGAGCAGTTCTTC.

The chain carries TRBV4-3 and TRBJ2-3; D not resolved. Trimming stripped 0 bases from V and 0 bases from J, with 7 bases between. This CDR3 region has 15 residues. Germline V gene sequence: CDR1 LGHNA, CDR2 YSLEER. CDR3 protein: CASSQEASSTDTQYF. The CDR3 DNA reads TGCGCCAGCAGCCAAGAAGCGTCTAGCACAGATACGCAGTATTTT.

The chain links TRBV3-1 (or the pseudogene TRBV3-2) to TRBJ1-1; the D is unclear. The CDR3 covers 13 residues. The germline CDR1 and CDR2 sequences are LGHDT and YNNKEL (reference sequence). V lost 5 bases to trimming and J lost 2 bases, with 9 bases between them. The CDR3: CASSYRHNTEAFF. CDR3 nucleotide sequence: TGTGCCAGCAGCTATAGACATAACACTGAAGCTTTCTTT.

The chain uses TRBV27 and TRBJ2-2; TRBD2 agrees at 9 bases. The length of the CDR3 is 14 residues. Germline loops: CDR1 MNHEY, CDR2 SMNVEV (reference sequence). V was clipped by 7 bases and J by 4 bases; unmatched bases: 4. CDR3 DNA sequence: TGTGCCAGCACCGGGACTAGCAGCACCGGGGAGCTGTTTTTT. Protein sequence: CASTGTSSTGELFF.

This sequence joins TRBV5-6 and TRBJ2-7, with 11 bases that match TRBD1. This CDR3 is 15 amino acids long. Trimming took 0 bases from V and 7 from J; bases not matched to a gene: 6. CDR1 is SGHDT, CDR2 YYEEEE, per germline. CDR3 nucleotides: TGTGCCAGCAGCTTGGGCGGGACAGGGGGTGGAGAGCAGTACTTC. Protein sequence: CASSLGGTGGGEQYF.

The V gene is TRBV19, the J gene TRBJ2-5, with TRBD2 matching over 8 bases. Germline CDR1 and CDR2: LNHDA and SQIVND (reference sequence). V was pared by 6 bases and J by 0 bases, with 12 bases of the junction left unmatched. The CDR3 is 17 residues long. CDR3 bases: TGTGCCAGTAGAATGAACCGGGCTAGCGGGTACCAAGAGACCCAGTACTTC. This encodes CASRMNRASGYQETQYF.

This CDR3 is CATSRDQGPGLASYEQYF. CDR3 nucleotide sequence: TGTGCCACCAGCAGAGATCAGGGACCGGGACTAGCGTCCTACGAGCAGTACTTC. J is TRBJ2-7 and V is TRBV15; 10 nucleotides agree with TRBD2. Germline lookup yields CDR1 LNHNV and CDR2 YYDKDF (reference sequence). V shed 0 bases and J 1 base; nucleotides not matched to a gene: 9. The CDR3 has 18 amino acids.

This sequence joins TRBV7-2 and TRBJ2-4; 9 bases agree with TRBD1. Losses at the gene ends were 5 bases for V and 7 bases for J; bases not matched to a gene: 9. Germline V gene lookup returns CDR1 SGHTA and CDR2 FQGNSA. The CDR3 sequence is 15 residues long. CDR3: CASSLGTGMQNIQYF. CDR3 DNA: TGTGCCAGCAGCCTCGGGACAGGGATGCAGAACATTCAGTACTTC.

The V and J genes are TRBV7-9 and TRBJ2-5, with 7 bases fitting TRBD2. Germline lookup yields CDR1 SEHNR and CDR2 FQNEAQ (reference sequence). This CDR3 contains 14 residues. With V trimmed by 4 bases and J by 2 bases, 4 bases remained unmatched. CDR3 bases: TGTGCCAGCAGCTCGGGGGGTGGACAAGAGACCCAGTACTTC. Its protein product is CASSSGGGQETQYF.

The chain is built from TRBV6-2 or TRBV6-3 and TRBJ2-7, with 11 bases identical to TRBD2. V gave up 2 bases and J gave up 4 bases; unmatched junction bases: 10. The CDR3 sequence is 17 residues long. Per germline, CDR1 MNHEY and CDR2 SVGEGT. Written as DNA, the CDR3 is TGTGCCAGCAGTTACCTAGCGGGGGGCCCCTCGGATTACGAGCAGTACTTC. It is translated as CASSYLAGGPSDYEQYF.